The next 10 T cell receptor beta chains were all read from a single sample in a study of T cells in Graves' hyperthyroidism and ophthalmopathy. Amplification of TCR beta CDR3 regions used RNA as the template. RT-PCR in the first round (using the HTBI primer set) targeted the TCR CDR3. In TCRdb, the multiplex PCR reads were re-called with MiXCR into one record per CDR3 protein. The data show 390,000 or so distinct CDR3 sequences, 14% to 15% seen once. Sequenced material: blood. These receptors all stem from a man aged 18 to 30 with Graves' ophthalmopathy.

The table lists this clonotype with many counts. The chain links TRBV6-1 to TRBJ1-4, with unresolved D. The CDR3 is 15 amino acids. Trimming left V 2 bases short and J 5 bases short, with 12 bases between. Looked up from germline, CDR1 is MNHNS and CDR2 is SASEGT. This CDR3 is CASSESRTENEKLFF. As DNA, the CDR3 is TGTGCCAGCAGTGAATCTAGGACGGAGAATGAAAAACTGTTTTTT.

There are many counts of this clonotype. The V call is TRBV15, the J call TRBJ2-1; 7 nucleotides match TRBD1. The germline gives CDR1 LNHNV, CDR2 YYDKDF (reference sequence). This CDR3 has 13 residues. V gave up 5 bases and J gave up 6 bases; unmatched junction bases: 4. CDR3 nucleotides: TGTGCCACCAGCGAGACAGGGTTCAATGAGCAGTTCTTC. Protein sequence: CATSETGFNEQFF.

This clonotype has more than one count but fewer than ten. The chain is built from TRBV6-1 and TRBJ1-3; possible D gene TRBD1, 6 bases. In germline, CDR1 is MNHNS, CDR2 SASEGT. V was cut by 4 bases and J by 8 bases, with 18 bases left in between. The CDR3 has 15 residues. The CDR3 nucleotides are TGTGCCAGCAGTGTCCAGGGGTCTGATTGGGACACCATATATTTT. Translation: CASSVQGSDWDTIYF.

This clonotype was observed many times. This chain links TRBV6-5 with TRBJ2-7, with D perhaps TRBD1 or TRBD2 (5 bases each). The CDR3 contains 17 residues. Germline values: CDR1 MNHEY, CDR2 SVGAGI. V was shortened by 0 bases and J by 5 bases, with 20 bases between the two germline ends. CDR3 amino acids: CASSYSTMDTGTHEQYF. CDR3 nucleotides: TGTGCCAGCAGTTACTCGACGATGGACACGGGGACGCACGAGCAGTACTTC.

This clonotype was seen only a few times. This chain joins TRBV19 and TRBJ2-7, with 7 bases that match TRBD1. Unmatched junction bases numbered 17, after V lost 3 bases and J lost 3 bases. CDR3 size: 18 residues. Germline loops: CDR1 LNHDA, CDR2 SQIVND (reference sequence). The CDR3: CASSISAPDRVGNYEQYF. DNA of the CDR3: TGTGCCAGTAGTATTTCCGCCCCCGACAGGGTTGGAAACTACGAGCAGTACTTC.

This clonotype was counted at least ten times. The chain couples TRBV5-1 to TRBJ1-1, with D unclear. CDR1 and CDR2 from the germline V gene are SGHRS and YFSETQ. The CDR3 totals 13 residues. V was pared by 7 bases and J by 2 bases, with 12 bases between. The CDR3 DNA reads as TGCGCCAGCGCCCTTGGCCCCAACACTGAAGCTTTCTTT. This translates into CASALGPNTEAFF. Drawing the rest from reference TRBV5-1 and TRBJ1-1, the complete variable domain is KAGVTQTPRYLIKTRGQQVTLSCSPISGHRSVSWYQQTPGQGLQFLFEYFSETQRNKGNFPGRFSGRQFSNSRSEMNVSTLELGDSALYLCASALGPNTEAFFGQGTRLTVV.

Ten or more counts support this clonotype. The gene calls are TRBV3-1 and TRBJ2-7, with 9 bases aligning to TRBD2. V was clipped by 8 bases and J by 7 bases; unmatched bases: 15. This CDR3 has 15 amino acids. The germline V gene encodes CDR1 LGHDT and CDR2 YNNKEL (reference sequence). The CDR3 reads CASHSSGVGFGEQYF. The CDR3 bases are TGTGCCAGCCACTCTAGCGGGGTGGGCTTCGGAGAGCAGTACTTC.

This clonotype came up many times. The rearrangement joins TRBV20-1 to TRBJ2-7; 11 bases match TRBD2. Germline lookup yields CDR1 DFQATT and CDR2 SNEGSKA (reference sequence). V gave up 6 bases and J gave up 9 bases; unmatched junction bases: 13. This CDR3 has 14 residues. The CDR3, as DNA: TGCAGTGCAGCGCCTAGCGGGGGGTCTTGGCGGCAGTACTTC. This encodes CSAAPSGGSWRQYF.

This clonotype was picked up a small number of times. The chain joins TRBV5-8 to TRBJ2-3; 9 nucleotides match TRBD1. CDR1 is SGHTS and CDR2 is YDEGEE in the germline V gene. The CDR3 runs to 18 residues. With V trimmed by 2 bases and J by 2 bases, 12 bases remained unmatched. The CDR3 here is CASSFTIQGAKVTDTQYF. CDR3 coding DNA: TGTGCCAGCAGCTTTACCATACAGGGGGCGAAGGTCACAGATACGCAGTATTTT.

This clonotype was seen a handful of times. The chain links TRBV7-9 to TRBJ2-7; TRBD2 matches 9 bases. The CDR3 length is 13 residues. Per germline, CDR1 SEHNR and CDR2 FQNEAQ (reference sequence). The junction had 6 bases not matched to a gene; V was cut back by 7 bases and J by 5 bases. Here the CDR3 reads CASIGASGNEQYF. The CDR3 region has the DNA TGTGCCAGCATCGGGGCTAGCGGGAACGAGCAGTACTTC. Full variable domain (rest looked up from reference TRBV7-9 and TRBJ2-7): DTGVSQNPRHKITKRGQNVTFRCDPISEHNRLYWYRQTLGQGPEFLTYFQNEAQLEKSRLLSDRFSAERPKGSFSTLEIQRTEQGDSAMYLCASIGASGNEQYFGPGTRLTVT.